This T cell receptor (beta chain) was captured in a study of cytomegalovirus exposure and HLA in healthy donors. Study-level background: From HLA-typed donors, an early data release held approximately 85 million unique TCRs.

CDR3 length: 15 amino acids. V trimming: 4 bases; J trimming: 12 bases; junction bases outside the gene matches: 13. Germline CDR1 is MNHEY and CDR2 is SMNVEV (reference sequence). As regards this clone: Its antigen is as yet unknown.

PCR was performed using 60 Vbeta and 13 Jbeta primers. The table came from immunoSEQ multiplex PCR; TCRdb's copy has only in-frame clones and leaves some out. The sample consists of about 200,000 clones, approximately 78% of them appearing once. Study observations and caveats: In a later analysis, TCR beta V- and J-gene trimming showed a link to a missense DCLRE1C variant. A later analysis showed TCR association rates differing by HLA locus, peaking at DRB1 and lowest at HLA-C. Segments of the TCR beta V type were, in most cases, productive about 87% or about 30% of the time in an earlier analysis.

The chain recombines TRBV27 with TRBJ2-1; 9 bases fit TRBD1. The clonotype comes from a woman in her thirties or forties in good health and CMV-seronegative. The sample was PBMCs. CDR3 sequence reads: CASSSPGQGGLWQFF. CDR3 sequence (DNA): TGTGCCAGCAGTTCACCGGGACAGGGAGGTCTCTGGCAGTTCTTC.